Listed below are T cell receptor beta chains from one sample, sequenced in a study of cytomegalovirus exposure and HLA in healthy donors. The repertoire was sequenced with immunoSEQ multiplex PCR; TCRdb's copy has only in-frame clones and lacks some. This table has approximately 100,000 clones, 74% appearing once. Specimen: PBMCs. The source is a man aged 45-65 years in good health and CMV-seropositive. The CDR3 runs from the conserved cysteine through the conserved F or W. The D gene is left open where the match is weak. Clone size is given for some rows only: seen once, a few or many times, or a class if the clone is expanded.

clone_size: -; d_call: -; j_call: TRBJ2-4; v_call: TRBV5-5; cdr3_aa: CASSLLQGNNIQYF; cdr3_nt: TGTGCCAGCAGCTTGCTGCAGGGTAACAACATTCAGTACTTC
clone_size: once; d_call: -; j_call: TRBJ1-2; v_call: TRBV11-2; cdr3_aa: CASSLNLVDHGYTF; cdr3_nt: TGTGCCAGCAGCTTAAATCTAGTTGACCATGGCTACACCTTC
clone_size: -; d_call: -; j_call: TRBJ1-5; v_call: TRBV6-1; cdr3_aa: CASNETPQGWVTYSNQPQHF; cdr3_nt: TGTGCCAGCAATGAAACTCCCCAGGGATGGGTTACTTATAGCAATCAGCCCCAGCATTTT
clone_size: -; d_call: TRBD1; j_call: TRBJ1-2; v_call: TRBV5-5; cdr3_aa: CASRPEGADGYTF; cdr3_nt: TGTGCCAGCAGACCAGAGGGGGCTGATGGCTACACCTTC
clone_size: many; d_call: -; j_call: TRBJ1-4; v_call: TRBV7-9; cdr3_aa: CASSLNGRAATNEKLFF; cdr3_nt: TGTGCCAGCAGCCTCAACGGGAGGGCTGCAACTAATGAAAAACTGTTTTTT
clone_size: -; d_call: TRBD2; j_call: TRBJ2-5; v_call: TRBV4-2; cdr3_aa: CASSQVAGGQETQYF; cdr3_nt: TGTGCCAGCAGCCAAGTGGCGGGGGGCCAAGAGACCCAGTACTTC
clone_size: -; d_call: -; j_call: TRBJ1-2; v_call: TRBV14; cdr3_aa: CASSQVPPGGDGYTF; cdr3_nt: TGTGCCAGCAGCCAAGTGCCTCCGGGGGGCGATGGCTACACCTTC
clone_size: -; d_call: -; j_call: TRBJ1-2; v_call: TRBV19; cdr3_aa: CASSPRQALYGYTF; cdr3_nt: TGTGCCAGTAGCCCCAGACAGGCCCTCTATGGCTACACCTTC
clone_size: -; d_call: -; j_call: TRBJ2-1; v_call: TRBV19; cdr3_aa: CASRINQGSEQFF; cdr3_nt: TGTGCCAGCCGAATCAACCAGGGGAGTGAGCAGTTCTTC
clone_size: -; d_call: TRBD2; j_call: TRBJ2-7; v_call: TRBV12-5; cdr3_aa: CASGFRLAGEGSYEQYF; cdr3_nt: TGTGCTAGTGGTTTCCGACTAGCGGGAGAAGGGTCCTACGAGCAGTACTTC
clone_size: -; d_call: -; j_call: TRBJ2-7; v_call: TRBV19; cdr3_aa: CASSRPGLSYEQYF; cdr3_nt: TGTGCCAGTAGTAGACCAGGGTTGTCCTACGAGCAGTACTTC
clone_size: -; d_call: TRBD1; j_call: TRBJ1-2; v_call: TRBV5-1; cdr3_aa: CASGAGGMNYGYTF; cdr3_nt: TGCGCCAGCGGGGCAGGGGGCATGAACTATGGCTACACCTTC
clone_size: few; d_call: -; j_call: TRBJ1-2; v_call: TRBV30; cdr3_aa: CAWSRTENYGYTF; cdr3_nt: TGTGCCTGGAGCCGGACAGAGAACTATGGCTACACCTTC
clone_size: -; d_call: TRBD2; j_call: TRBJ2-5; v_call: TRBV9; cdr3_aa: CASSVETSAVRETQYF; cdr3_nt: TGTGCCAGCAGCGTCGAGACTAGCGCCGTTCGGGAGACCCAGTACTTC
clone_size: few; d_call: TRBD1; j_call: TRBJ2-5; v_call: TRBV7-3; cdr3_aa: CASSLDRGQTQYF; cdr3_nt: TGTGCCAGCAGCCTGGACAGGGGACAGACCCAGTACTTC
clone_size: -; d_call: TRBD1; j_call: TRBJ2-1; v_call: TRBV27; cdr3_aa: CASSSPGQYNEQFF; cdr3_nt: TGTGCCAGCAGTTCCCCGGGACAGTACAATGAGCAGTTCTTC
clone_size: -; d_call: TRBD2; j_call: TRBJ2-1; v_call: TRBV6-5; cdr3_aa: CASSFKAGDPYNEQFF; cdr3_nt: TGTGCCAGCAGTTTCAAGGCGGGAGACCCGTACAATGAGCAGTTCTTC
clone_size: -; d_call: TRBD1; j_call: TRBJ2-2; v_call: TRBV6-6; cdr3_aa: CASRITGVRTGELFF; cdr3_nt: TGTGCCAGCAGGATAACAGGGGTGAGGACCGGGGAGCTGTTTTTT
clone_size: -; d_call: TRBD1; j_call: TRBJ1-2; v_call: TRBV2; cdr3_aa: CASRNGQGAGSYTF; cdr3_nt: TGTGCCAGCAGGAACGGACAGGGGGCGGGGAGCTACACCTTC
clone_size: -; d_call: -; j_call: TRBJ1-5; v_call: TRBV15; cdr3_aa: CATSSRGSYSNQPQHF; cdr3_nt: TGTGCCACCAGCAGCAGGGGTTCTTATAGCAATCAGCCCCAGCATTTT
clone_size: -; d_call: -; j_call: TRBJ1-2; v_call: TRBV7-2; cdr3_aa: CASSLSAANCGYTF; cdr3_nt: TGTGCCAGCAGCTTATCAGCAGCGAACTGTGGCTACACCTTC
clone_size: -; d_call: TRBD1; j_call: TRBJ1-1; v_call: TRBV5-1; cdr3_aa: CASSRLGTGGKAFF; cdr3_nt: TGCGCCAGCAGTCGATTGGGGACAGGGGGCAAAGCTTTCTTT
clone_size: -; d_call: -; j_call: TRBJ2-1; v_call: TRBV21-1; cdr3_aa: CASSKGPYNEQFF; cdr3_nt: TGTGCCAGCAGCAAGGGGCCCTACAATGAGCAGTTCTTC
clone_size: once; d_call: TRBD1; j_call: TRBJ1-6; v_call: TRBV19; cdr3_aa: CASSIGRRDRENSPLHF; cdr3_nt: TGTGCCAGTAGTATTGGGAGAAGGGACAGAGAAAATTCACCCCTCCACTTT
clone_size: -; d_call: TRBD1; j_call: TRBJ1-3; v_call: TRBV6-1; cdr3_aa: CASSEATGQGEYTIYF; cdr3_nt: TGTGCCAGCAGTGAAGCCACCGGACAGGGGGAATACACCATATATTTT
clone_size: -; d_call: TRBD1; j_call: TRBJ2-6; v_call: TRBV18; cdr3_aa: CASSPGQFNSGANVLTF; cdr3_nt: TGTGCCAGCTCACCGGGACAGTTCAACTCTGGGGCCAACGTCCTGACTTTC
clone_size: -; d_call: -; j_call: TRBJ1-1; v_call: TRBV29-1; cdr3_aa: CSVEDLQGTGYTEAFF; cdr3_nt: TGCAGCGTTGAAGATCTTCAGGGGACGGGGTACACTGAAGCTTTCTTT
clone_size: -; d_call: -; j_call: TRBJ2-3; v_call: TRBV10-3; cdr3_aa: CAISEGTKPDTQYF; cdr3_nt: TGTGCCATCAGTGAAGGGACAAAGCCAGATACGCAGTATTTT
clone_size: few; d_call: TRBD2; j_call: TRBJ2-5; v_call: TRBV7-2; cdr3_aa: CASSPSTSGYLQETQYF; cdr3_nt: TGTGCCAGCAGCCCTTCGACTAGCGGGTACCTACAAGAGACCCAGTACTTC
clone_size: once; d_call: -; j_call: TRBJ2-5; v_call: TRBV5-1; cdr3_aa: CASSLSGANLQETQYF; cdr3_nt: TGCGCCAGCAGCTTATCAGGGGCGAACCTGCAAGAGACCCAGTACTTC
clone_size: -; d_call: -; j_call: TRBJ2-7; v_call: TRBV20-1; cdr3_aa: CSASSSYEQYF; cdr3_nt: TGCAGTGCCTCGTCCTCCTACGAGCAGTACTTC
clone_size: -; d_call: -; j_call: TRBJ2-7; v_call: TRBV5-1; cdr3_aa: CASSLRDTSYEQYF; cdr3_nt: TGCGCCAGCAGCTTGCGGGACACCTCCTACGAGCAGTACTTC
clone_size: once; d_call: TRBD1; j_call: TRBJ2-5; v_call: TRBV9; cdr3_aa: CASSVGAGGIGETQYF; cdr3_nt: TGTGCCAGCAGCGTCGGGGCAGGGGGTATAGGAGAGACCCAGTACTTC
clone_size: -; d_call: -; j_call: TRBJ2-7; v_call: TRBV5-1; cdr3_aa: CASSLSAGASYEQYF; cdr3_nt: TGCGCCAGCAGCTTGTCGGCAGGCGCATCCTACGAGCAGTACTTC
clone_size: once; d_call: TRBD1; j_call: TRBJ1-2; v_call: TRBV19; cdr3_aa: CASKTGTGSYGYTF; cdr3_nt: TGTGCCAGTAAAACCGGGACAGGGAGCTATGGCTACACCTTC
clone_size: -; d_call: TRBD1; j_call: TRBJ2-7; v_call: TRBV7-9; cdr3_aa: CASSVTGVTYEQYF; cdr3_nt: TGTGCCAGCAGCGTCACAGGGGTCACCTACGAGCAGTACTTC
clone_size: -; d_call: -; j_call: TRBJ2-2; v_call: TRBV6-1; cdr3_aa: CASSGRDTLNTGELFF; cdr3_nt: TGTGCCAGCAGTGGCCGGGACACCCTGAACACCGGGGAGCTGTTTTTT
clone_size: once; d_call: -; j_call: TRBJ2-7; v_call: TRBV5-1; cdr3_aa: CASSSASEQYF; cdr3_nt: TGCGCCAGCAGCTCCGCGTCCGAGCAGTACTTC
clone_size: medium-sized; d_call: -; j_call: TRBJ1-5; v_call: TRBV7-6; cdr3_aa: CASSLHRDQPQHF; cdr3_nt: TGTGCCAGCAGCTTACATCGAGATCAGCCCCAGCATTTT
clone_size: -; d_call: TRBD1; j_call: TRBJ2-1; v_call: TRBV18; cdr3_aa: CASSPPLDRGLGRASNEQFF; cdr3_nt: TGTGCCAGCTCACCACCTCTGGACAGGGGGCTCGGGAGGGCCTCAAATGAGCAGTTCTTC
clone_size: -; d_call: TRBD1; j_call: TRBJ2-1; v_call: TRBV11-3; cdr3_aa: CASSLVGDRGQQFF; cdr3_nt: TGTGCCAGCAGCTTAGTAGGTGACAGGGGGCAGCAGTTCTTC
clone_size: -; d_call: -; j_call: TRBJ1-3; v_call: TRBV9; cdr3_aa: CASSVGQGLPGNTIYF; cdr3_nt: TGTGCCAGCAGCGTCGGCCAGGGGCTTCCTGGAAACACCATATATTTT
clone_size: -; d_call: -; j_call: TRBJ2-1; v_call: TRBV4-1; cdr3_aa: CASSQEKGRLLSYNEQFF; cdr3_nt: TGCGCCAGCAGCCAAGAGAAGGGGCGGCTTCTCTCCTACAATGAGCAGTTCTTC
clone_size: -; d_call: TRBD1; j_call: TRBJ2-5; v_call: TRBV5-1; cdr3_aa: CASSLRWGQKETQYF; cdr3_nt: TGCGCCAGCAGCTTGAGGTGGGGACAGAAAGAGACCCAGTACTTC
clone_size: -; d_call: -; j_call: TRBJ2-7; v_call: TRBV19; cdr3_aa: CNPSPRRNF; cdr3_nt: TGTAACCCCTCCCCGCGCCGCAACTTC
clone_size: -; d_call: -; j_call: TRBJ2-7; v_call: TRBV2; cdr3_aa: CASSERGAGAYEQYF; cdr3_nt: TGTGCCAGCAGTGAACGTGGGGCAGGGGCCTACGAGCAGTACTTC
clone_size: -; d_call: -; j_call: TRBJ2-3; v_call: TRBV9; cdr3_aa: CASSFSPGLHTDTQYF; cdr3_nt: TGTGCCAGCAGTTTCTCTCCGGGACTTCACACAGATACGCAGTATTTT
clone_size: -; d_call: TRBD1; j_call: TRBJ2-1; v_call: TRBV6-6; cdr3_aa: CASSGGEGQGRNEQFF; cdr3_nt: TGTGCCAGCAGTGGGGGAGAGGGACAGGGTAGAAATGAGCAGTTCTTC
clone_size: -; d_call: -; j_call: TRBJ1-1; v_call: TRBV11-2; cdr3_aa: CASSLVSLQTNEAFF; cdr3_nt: TGTGCCAGCAGCTTAGTTAGTTTACAGACTAATGAAGCTTTCTTT
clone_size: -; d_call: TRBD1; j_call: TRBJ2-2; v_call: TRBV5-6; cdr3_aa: CASSPGTGGITGELFF; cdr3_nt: TGTGCCAGCAGCCCCGGGACAGGGGGAATTACTGGGGAGCTGTTTTTT
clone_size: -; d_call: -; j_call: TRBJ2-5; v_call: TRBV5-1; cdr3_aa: CASSLAGAEETQYF; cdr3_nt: TGCGCCAGCAGCTTGGCCGGAGCGGAAGAGACCCAGTACTTC
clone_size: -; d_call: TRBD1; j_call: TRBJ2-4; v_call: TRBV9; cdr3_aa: CASSADRDLAKNIQYF; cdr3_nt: TGTGCCAGCAGCGCGGACAGGGATTTAGCCAAAAACATTCAGTACTTC